These T cell receptor beta chains were read from a single sample in a study of T cell changes during pregnancy in multiple sclerosis. Method: immunoSEQ multiplex PCR; TCRdb's copy keeps in-frame clones and lacks some. The sample shows over 30,000 clones, about nine tenths of them seen only once. The material sequenced was CD4+ T cells from peripheral blood mononuclear cells, taken before pregnancy. These TCRs come from a female donor with multiple sclerosis, enrolled in a pregnancy study. CDR3s leave out the opening cysteine and the closing phenylalanine or tryptophan.

v_call cdr3_aa
TRBV7-3 ASSAGIGTEAF
TRBV6-1 ASSTDGETNEKLF
TRBV7-2 ASSSSGPSRLQGQF
TRBV2 ASSGTSGRSYNEQF
TRBV12-5 ASGFNRRTSGRTDTQY
TRBV9 ASSVVHGYGYT
TRBV5-4 ASSSRTTDNEQF
TRBV21-1 ASSTKRSPGNTEAF
TRBV5-1 ASTPTWGGGAEDTQY
TRBV28 ASPPPMGGRAEVGETQY
TRBV18 ASSPSRTENTEAF
TRBV7-3 ASSPQLGELF